This T cell receptor beta chain comes out of a study of blood T cell repertoires in COVID-19 (TCRdb year 2020). With regard to the full study: Samples covering the acute and convalescent phases of COVID-19 were provided by collaborators in the United States, Italy and Spain. The repertoires were made available in a free public database intended to serve as a resource for research on the immune response to SARS-CoV-2. Where HLA class I and class II types were available, the types were taken from metadata supplied by the sample provider, not from assay-based typing. A de-identified subject ID, COVID-19 status, age in years and sex were almost always included in the sample metadata. The samples were drawn from the first 160 participants of the ongoing ImmuneRACE study and from 1,254 subjects provided by 6 global collaborators. Deeply sampled blood TCRbeta repertoires from subjects exposed to, actively infected with, or recovered from COVID-19 were included in the dataset. The prospective study material was composed of cDNA or gDNA derived from T cells, B-cell-depleted T cells, or PBMCs. Study-wide findings and limitations: How much clinical and demographic metadata was included differed by source and by participant, and the metadata was provided uncurated.

The immunoSEQ Assay, a bias-controlled multiplex PCR, was used to amplify TCRbeta CDR3 regions from genomic DNA. On the study's bioinformatics: Within the assay, amplification of reference gene primers was used to estimate how many nucleated cells each sample contained. Sequence reads were collapsed and filtered to measure the absolute abundance of every unique TCRbeta CDR3 rearrangement. For each sample, productive Simpson clonality was calculated as the square root of Simpson's diversity index across productive rearrangements. TCRdb limited this immuneACCESS table to in-frame rearrangements with V and J called. A share of clones is missing; checked studies link under half to unresolved V genes, and the rest is unexplained. V, J and clone size derive from that table, while D and trimming were established from the DNA sequence. A total of 140,000 or so clones appear in this sample, 84% of them only once. About 1.5% of the sample belongs to the ten largest clones.

This clone was recorded a few times. Its antigen target is currently unknown. No clone much larger than this one lies a single base away; base qualities are absent. As encoded in the germline V gene, CDR1 is SGHRS while CDR2 is YFSETQ. Trimming accounts for 3 bases at V and 10 bases at J, while the number of junction bases matched to no gene is 11. CDR3 length: 14 amino acids, cysteine to phenylalanine. CDR3 DNA is the only sequence kept; it has 42 bases, read in frame from the first base. Enrolling through a virtual design, the prospective study's participants ranged in age from roughly 18 to 89 years and lived across roughly 23 United States geographic areas. In the prospective study, participants were assigned to cohorts based on the clinical history participants reported in a screening survey and a study questionnaire. Exposed participants had been in contact, within 2 weeks of entering the study, with a person who had a PCR-confirmed or clinician-diagnosed case of COVID-19. In the prospective study, mobile phlebotomists collected whole blood, serum and a nasopharyngeal or oropharyngeal swab from each participant. Participants in the prospective study had the option to provide additional blood draws and questionnaires over a roughly two-month period. Before DNA extraction, blood samples from the prospective study were shipped at room temperature or frozen.

The sequence was obtained from a woman aged 18-30 years who had been exposed to COVID-19. The specimen was PBMCs or T cells enriched from blood (not recorded which). The chain was built from TRBV5-1 and TRBJ2-5, with 8 junctional bases fitting TRBD2. The CDR3 has the sequence CASSSLAGLGDQYF. The DNA reads as follows: TGCGCCAGCAGCTCTTTAGCGGGATTAGGGGACCAGTACTTC.